This TCR beta chain emerged from a study of blood T cell repertoires in COVID-19. Across the study: Collection of acute and convalescent COVID-19 samples took place in the United States, Italy and Spain. PBMCs, B-cell-depleted T cells, or T cells provided the cDNA or gDNA that made up the material.

The CDR3 consists of 11 residues. Germline assignment: CDR1 MNHNY and CDR2 SVGAGI (reference sequence). Between the trimmed V and J ends, which lost 6 bases and 6 bases, there was a span of 8 bases. Authors' methods: Using reference gene primer amplification, nucleated cell counts were estimated. Repertoires were generated with immunoSEQ multiplex PCR, while TCRdb's copy carries only in-frame clones and drops some. V and J calls and clone size are given by that table; D and trimming were obtained from the DNA. The repertoire holds about 330,000 clones, with 85% to 90% as singletons. The genes are TRBV6-6 and TRBJ1-1; D call uncertain. What was sequenced was peripheral blood. This receptor was obtained from a woman aged 50 to 60 with active or convalescent COVID-19. CDR3 nucleotides: TGTGCCAGCAGGCTCCGGTCTGAAGCTTTCTTT. It specifies CASRLRSEAFF.